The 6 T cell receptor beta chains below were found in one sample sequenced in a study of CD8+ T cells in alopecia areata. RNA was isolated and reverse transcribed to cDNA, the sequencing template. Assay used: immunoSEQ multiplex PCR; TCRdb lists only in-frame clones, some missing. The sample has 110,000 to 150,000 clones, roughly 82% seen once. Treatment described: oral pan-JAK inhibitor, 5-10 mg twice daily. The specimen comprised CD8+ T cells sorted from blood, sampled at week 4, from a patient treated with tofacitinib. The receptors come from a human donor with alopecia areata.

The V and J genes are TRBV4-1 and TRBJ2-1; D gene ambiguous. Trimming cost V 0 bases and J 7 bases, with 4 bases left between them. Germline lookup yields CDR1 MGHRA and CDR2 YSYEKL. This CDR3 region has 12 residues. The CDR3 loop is CASSQEGNEQFF. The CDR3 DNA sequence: TGCGCCAGCAGCCAAGAGGGGAATGAGCAGTTCTTC.

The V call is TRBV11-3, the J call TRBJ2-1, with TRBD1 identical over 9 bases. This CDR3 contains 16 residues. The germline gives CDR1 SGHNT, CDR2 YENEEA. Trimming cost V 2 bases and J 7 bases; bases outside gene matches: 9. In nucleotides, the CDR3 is TGTGCCAGCAGCTTAAACGTCCCGGGACAGGGTAATGAGCAGTTCTTC. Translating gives CASSLNVPGQGNEQFF.

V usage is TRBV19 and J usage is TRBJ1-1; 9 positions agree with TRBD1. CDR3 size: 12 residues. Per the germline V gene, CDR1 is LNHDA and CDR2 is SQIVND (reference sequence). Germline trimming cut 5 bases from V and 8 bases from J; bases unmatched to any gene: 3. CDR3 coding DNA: TGTGCCAGTAGTCACAGGGGGCGAGAAGCTTTCTTT. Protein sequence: CASSHRGREAFF.

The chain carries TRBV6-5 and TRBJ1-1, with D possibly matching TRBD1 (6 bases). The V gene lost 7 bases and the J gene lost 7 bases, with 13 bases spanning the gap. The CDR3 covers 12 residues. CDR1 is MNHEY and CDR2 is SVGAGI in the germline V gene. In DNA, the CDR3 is TGTGCCAGCAATACAGGGAGAGGTGAAGCTTTCTTT. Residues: CASNTGRGEAFF.

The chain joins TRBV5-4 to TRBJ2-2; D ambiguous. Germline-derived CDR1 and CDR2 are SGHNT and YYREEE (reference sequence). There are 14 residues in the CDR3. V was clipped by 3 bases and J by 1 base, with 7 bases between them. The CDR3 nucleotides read TGTGCCAGCAGCTACACGGAGAACACCGGGGAGCTGTTTTTT. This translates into CASSYTENTGELFF.

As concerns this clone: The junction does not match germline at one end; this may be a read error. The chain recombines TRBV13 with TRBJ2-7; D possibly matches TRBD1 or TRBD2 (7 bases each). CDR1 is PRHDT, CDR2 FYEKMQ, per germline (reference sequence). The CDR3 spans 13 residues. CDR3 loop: CASRLRGGGEEDF. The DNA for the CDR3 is TGTGCCAGCCGCCTCCGGGGAGGGGGCGAAGAGGACTTC.